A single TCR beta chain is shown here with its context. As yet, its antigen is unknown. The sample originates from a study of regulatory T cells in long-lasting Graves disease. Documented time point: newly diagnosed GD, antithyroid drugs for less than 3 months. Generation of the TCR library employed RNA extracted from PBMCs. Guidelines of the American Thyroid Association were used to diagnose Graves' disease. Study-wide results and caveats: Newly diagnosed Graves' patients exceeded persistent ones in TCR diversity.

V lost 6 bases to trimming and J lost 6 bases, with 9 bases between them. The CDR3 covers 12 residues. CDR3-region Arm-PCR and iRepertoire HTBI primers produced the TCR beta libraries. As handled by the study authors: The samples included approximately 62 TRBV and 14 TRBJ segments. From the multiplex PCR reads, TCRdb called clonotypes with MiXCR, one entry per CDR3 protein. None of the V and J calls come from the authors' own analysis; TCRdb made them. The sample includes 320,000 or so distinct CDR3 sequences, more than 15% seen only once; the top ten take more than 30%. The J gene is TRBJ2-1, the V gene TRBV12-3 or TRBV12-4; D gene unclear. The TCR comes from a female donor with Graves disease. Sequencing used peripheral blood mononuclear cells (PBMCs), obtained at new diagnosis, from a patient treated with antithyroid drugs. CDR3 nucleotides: TGTGCCAGCAGCTCGGACCTCAATGAGCAGTTCTTC. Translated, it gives CASSSDLNEQFF.